The present T cell receptor (beta chain) was sequenced within a study of T cells in Graves' hyperthyroidism and ophthalmopathy. Study conclusions and caveats: Also found in blood were most expanded thyroid clonotypes above 0.001. A model of 13 V-J pairs discriminated ophthalmopathy from stable hyperthyroidism.

Amplification targeted TCR beta CDR3 regions from RNA transcripts. First-round RT-PCR with HTBI primers amplified the TCR CDR3 region. TCRdb used MiXCR to reprocess the multiplex PCR reads, holding one entry per CDR3 protein. The top ten clones hold about 45% of a sample with 100,000 to 140,000 distinct CDR3 sequences, about 17% of them seen once. Germline CDR1 reads LGHDT; CDR2 reads YNNKEL (reference sequence). This CDR3 spans 14 amino acids. Trimming stripped 6 bases from V and 5 bases from J, with 16 bases between. This clonotype was picked up many times. Its matching antigen is unknown. Graves' hyperthyroidism showing no ophthalmopathy progression within 18 months was considered stable. Fresh 10 ml peripheral blood yielded PBMCs.

The TCR sequence derives from a woman aged 50 to 60 with Graves' hyperthyroidism. V gene TRBV3-1 combines with J gene TRBJ2-5, with a possible D match to TRBD1 (6 bases). Sequencing input: blood. The CDR3 reads CASSLSQGPETQYF. CDR3 nucleotides: TGTGCCAGCAGTCTAAGCCAGGGGCCGGAGACCCAGTACTTC.